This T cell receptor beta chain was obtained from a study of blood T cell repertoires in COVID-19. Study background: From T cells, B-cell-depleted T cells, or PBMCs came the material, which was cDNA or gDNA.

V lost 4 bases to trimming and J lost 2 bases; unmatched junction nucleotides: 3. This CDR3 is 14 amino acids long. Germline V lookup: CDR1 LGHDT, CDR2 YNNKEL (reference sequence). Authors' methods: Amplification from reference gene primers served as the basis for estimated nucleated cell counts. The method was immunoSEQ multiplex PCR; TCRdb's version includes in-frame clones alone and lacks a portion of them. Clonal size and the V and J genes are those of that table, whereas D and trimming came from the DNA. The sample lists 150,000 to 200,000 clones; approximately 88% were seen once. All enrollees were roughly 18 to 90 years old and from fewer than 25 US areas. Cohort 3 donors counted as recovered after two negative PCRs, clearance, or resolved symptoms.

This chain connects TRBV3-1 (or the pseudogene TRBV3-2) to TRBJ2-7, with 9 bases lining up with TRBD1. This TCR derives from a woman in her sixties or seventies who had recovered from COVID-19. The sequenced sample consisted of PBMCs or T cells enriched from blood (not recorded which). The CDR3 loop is CASSPTGGPYEQYF. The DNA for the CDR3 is TGTGCCAGCAGCCCGACAGGGGGGCCCTACGAGCAGTACTTC.